Below are 29 T cell receptor beta chains sequenced from a single sample in a study of T-cell memory formation after mild COVID-19. Via MiXCR, TCRdb re-called the 5' RACE reads, giving one row per CDR3 protein. The table lists around 390,000 distinct CDR3 sequences, 15% to 20% of them singletons. The specimen sequenced was PBMCs or a T cell subset sorted from them (not recorded which). Every receptor here comes from a man in his late teens or twenties who had mild COVID-19 (a few samples of this study predate the infection). Cell type and time point are not known.

This clonotype was seen many times. This chain uses TRBV18 with TRBJ2-2; TRBD1 agrees at 8 bases. The germline gives CDR1 KGHSH, CDR2 LQKENI. V lost 4 bases to trimming and J lost 3 bases; unmatched junction nucleotides: 7. The CDR3 is 16 amino acids. CDR3 nucleotides: TGTGCCAGCTCACAGGACAGGGTCGGATACACCGGGGAGCTGTTTTTT. Protein product: CASSQDRVGYTGELFF. The whole variable domain, filled in from reference TRBV18 and TRBJ2-2, reads NAGVMQNPRHLVRRRGQEARLRCSPMKGHSHVYWYRQLPEEGLKFMVYLQKENIIDESGMPKERFSAEFPKEGPSILRIQQVVRGDSAAYFCASSQDRVGYTGELFFGEGSRLTVL.

The V and J genes are TRBV28 and TRBJ2-1; D assignment may be TRBD1 or TRBD2 (5 bases each). Trimming pared 6 bases from V and 15 bases from J, leaving 18 bases between. The CDR3 consists of 12 residues. Germline V gene lookup returns CDR1 MDHEN and CDR2 SYDVKM. CDR3 coding DNA: TGTGCCAGCAGCCTAGGCCGGGACCCCCCGTTCTTC. Its translation: CASSLGRDPPFF.

This clonotype was seen a handful of times. The chain combines TRBV2 with TRBJ1-4, with D unclear. This CDR3 region has 15 residues. The germline V gene has CDR1 SNHLY and CDR2 FYNNEI. Trimming removed 3 bases from V and 9 bases from J, with 17 bases in between. The CDR3 nucleotides are TGTGCCAGCAGTGAGCAGGAGGTTCTCAGTCAAAAACTGTTTTTT. Encoded protein: CASSEQEVLSQKLFF.

Ten or more counts support this clonotype. This rearrangement joins TRBV4-1 to TRBJ1-5; 8 bases are shared with TRBD1. This CDR3 comprises 18 residues. Germline CDR1 and CDR2: MGHRA and YSYEKL. V was pared by 4 bases and J by 2 bases, with 13 bases of the junction left unmatched. CDR3 nucleotide sequence: TGCGCCAGCAGCCGACAGGGGTTAGCAGGGGTGGGCAATCAGCCCCAGCATTTT. Encoded protein: CASSRQGLAGVGNQPQHF.

The chain recombines TRBV12-3 or TRBV12-4 with TRBJ2-5; D unresolved. V lost 5 bases, J lost 4 bases, and 23 bases lay in between. The CDR3 spans 17 residues. The CDR3 DNA reads as TGTGCCAGCAGTCCCCCGGCCGAGTTAGAGGCAGCAGAGACCCAGTACTTC. Its protein is CASSPPAELEAAETQYF.

V is TRBV7-3 and J is TRBJ1-3, with D perhaps TRBD1 (5 bases). CDR3 size: 13 residues. Germline V gene sequence: CDR1 SGHTA, CDR2 FQGTGA. V lost 6 bases, J lost 4 bases, and 10 bases lay in between. The CDR3 coding sequence is TGTGCCAGCAGTTCGCGGGACGGAAACACCATATATTTT. Amino acids: CASSSRDGNTIYF.

This clonotype was observed a few times. The chain combines TRBV9 with TRBJ2-3; D gene unclear. This CDR3 is 13 amino acids long. Deletions cut 0 bases from V and 4 bases from J, with 6 bases between. Germline CDR1 is SGDLS and CDR2 is YYNGEE. CDR3 sequence: CASSVVGPDTQYF. As DNA, the CDR3 is TGTGCCAGCAGCGTAGTCGGGCCAGATACGCAGTATTTT.

This clonotype appeared many times. This rearrangement joins TRBV4-2 to TRBJ2-5; TRBD2 matches at 10 bases. The CDR3 contains 17 residues. The trim removed 0 bases at V and 5 bases at J, leaving 9 bases unmatched. CDR1 LGHNA and CDR2 YNFKEQ come from the germline V gene. The CDR3 coding sequence is TGTGCCAGCAGCCAAGATTTTACAGCGGGGGGGCCTGAGACCCAGTACTTC. It codes for CASSQDFTAGGPETQYF.

V and J are TRBV9 and TRBJ2-1; 8 nucleotides agree with TRBD2. V trimming: 2 bases; J trimming: 4 bases; junction bases outside the gene matches: 8. The CDR3 runs 16 residues. Per the germline V gene, CDR1 is SGDLS and CDR2 is YYNGEE. CDR3 amino acids: CASSVRSRGAYNEQFF. CDR3 bases: TGTGCCAGCAGCGTCCGCTCGCGGGGGGCATACAATGAGCAGTTCTTC.

The J gene is TRBJ1-6, the V gene TRBV4-3; D gene ambiguous. This CDR3 spans 13 amino acids. Germline lookup yields CDR1 LGHNA and CDR2 YSLEER. With 3 bases removed from V and 10 bases from J, the gap between germline ends came to 10 bases. The CDR3 DNA reads as TGCGCCAGCAGCCAGGGTGCGGGGTCACCCCTCCACTTT. It codes for CASSQGAGSPLHF.

The chain employs TRBV7-2 and TRBJ2-3; no clear D gene. The CDR3 extends over 14 amino acids. From germline, CDR1 is SGHTA and CDR2 FQGNSA. The V end lost 1 base, the J end lost 3 bases, and 8 bases lay between the germline ends. The CDR3 DNA reads TGTGCCAGCAGCTTAGATGGTCAAACAGATACGCAGTATTTT. Its translation is CASSLDGQTDTQYF.

The rearrangement joins TRBV6-5 to TRBJ2-5; 7 bases agree with TRBD2. This CDR3 is built from 15 residues. CDR1 is MNHEY and CDR2 is SVGAGI in the germline V gene. The V gene end was trimmed by 0 bases and the J gene end by 3 bases; junction bases not matched to a gene: 4. The CDR3 reads CASSYSPAGKETQYF. The CDR3, as DNA: TGTGCCAGCAGTTACTCGCCAGCGGGGAAAGAGACCCAGTACTTC.

The genes are TRBV4-1 and TRBJ2-5, with D uncertain. Germline V CDR1 and CDR2: MGHRA, YSYEKL. Deletions cut 3 bases from V and 5 bases from J, with 10 bases between. The CDR3 has 13 residues. CDR3 sequence reads: CASSHPPTETQYF. The CDR3 nucleotides are TGCGCCAGCAGCCACCCCCCGACGGAGACCCAGTACTTC.

The chain uses TRBV5-6 and TRBJ2-7, with D tentatively TRBD2 (7 bases). Germline-derived CDR1 and CDR2 are SGHDT and YYEEEE. CDR3 length equals 14 residues. The germline V and J ends were trimmed by 6 bases and 5 bases, with 18 bases remaining between them. The CDR3 DNA sequence: TGTGCCAGCACCGCCGGGGGGCCTTTTAACGAGCAGTACTTC. Its translation is CASTAGGPFNEQYF.

The CDR3 protein is CAIGRGDTGELFF. The DNA of the CDR3 is TGTGCCATAGGAAGGGGTGACACCGGGGAGCTGTTTTTT. This sequence joins TRBV10-3 and TRBJ2-2; tentative D call: TRBD1 (5 bases). This CDR3 has 13 residues. V lost 9 bases and J lost 3, with 11 bases in between. Germline values: CDR1 ENHRY, CDR2 SYGVKD.

The table lists this clonotype with a few counts. The chain has TRBV4-2 and TRBJ1-2; 10 bases are a match to TRBD1. The CDR3 loop spans 16 amino acids. J lost 4 bases, V lost 4 bases, and 9 bases had no gene match. Germline CDR1 is LGHNA and CDR2 is YNFKEQ. Here the CDR3 reads CASSPDRGDIGYGYTF. The DNA for the CDR3 is TGTGCCAGCAGCCCGGACAGGGGGGACATCGGCTATGGCTACACCTTC.

This clonotype has more than one count but fewer than ten. The genes are TRBV4-1 and TRBJ2-5; 11 bases align to TRBD1. There are 18 residues in the CDR3. V dropped 0 bases and J dropped 3; count of bases not matched to a gene: 9. Germline CDR1 reads MGHRA; CDR2 reads YSYEKL. CDR3 DNA sequence: TGCGCCAGCAGCCAAGATCCCGGGACAGGGGGGCAGAAAGAGACCCAGTACTTC. Translation: CASSQDPGTGGQKETQYF.

The chain combines TRBV4-1 with TRBJ1-4; 7 bases agree with TRBD1. V shed 4 bases, J shed 8 bases, and the junction held 10 bases outside the gene matches. Looked up from germline, CDR1 is MGHRA and CDR2 is YSYEKL. The length of the CDR3 is 15 residues. CDR3 DNA: TGCGCCAGCAGCCCTTACCGACAGGGAGAGGAAAAACTGTTTTTT. Its translation: CASSPYRQGEEKLFF.

This clonotype was detected ten times or more. The CDR3 region has the DNA TGCAGCGTTGTGCCAGATATACAAGAGACCCAGTACTTC. It encodes CSVVPDIQETQYF. The chain recombines TRBV29-1 with TRBJ2-5, with D hard to call. The ends were cut back, 4 bases at V and 2 bases at J, with 11 bases in the middle. The CDR3 totals 13 residues. CDR1 and CDR2 from the germline V gene are SQVTM and ANQGSEA.

A few counts support this clonotype. The chain joins TRBV15 to TRBJ2-3; possibly TRBD1 for D (6 bases). Germline assignment: CDR1 LNHNV and CDR2 YYDKDF (reference sequence). Trimming pared 3 bases from V and 4 bases from J, leaving 20 bases between. The CDR3 has 17 amino acids. CDR3 DNA sequence: TGTGCCACCAGCAGGGGGTTCGGTGGGGGCCAGCCAGATACGCAGTATTTT. Residues: CATSRGFGGGQPDTQYF.

The chain combines TRBV28 with TRBJ1-5; maybe TRBD1 (6 bases). There are 12 residues in the CDR3. The ends were cut back, 6 bases at V and 7 bases at J, with 10 bases in the middle. Germline V gene data show CDR1 as MDHEN and CDR2 as SYDVKM. CDR3 in amino acids: CASRVGGQPQHF. The CDR3 region has the DNA TGTGCCAGCAGAGTCGGGGGCCAGCCCCAGCATTTT.

The gene calls are TRBV6-5 and TRBJ2-5, with D uncertain. Trimming removed 4 bases at V and 0 bases at J, with 9 bases between. Germline CDR1 is MNHEY and CDR2 is SVGAGI. CDR3 size: 14 residues. The DNA of the CDR3 is TGTGCCAGCAGTTCGCTAGGCAACCAAGAGACCCAGTACTTC. Its protein is CASSSLGNQETQYF.

This clonotype was counted between two and nine times. V gene TRBV7-2 combines with J gene TRBJ1-5; D not certain. The CDR3 length is 12 residues. Germline V gene lookup returns CDR1 SGHTA and CDR2 FQGNSA. The germline V and J ends were trimmed by 0 bases and 4 bases, with 1 base remaining between them. CDR3: CASSLANQPQHF. CDR3 DNA sequence: TGTGCCAGCAGCTTAGCAAATCAGCCCCAGCATTTT.

This clonotype was seen many times. The chain combines TRBV29-1 with TRBJ1-2, with D possibly being TRBD1 (5 bases). The CDR3 loop spans 13 amino acids. The V end lost 3 bases, the J end lost 4 bases, and 12 bases lay between the germline ends. Germline-derived CDR1 and CDR2 are SQVTM and ANQGSEA. The CDR3 sequence: CSVDGAGSYGYTF. The CDR3 DNA follows: TGCAGCGTTGACGGGGCAGGGAGCTATGGCTACACCTTC.

V usage is TRBV5-5 and J usage is TRBJ1-2, with 8 bases identical to TRBD1. CDR1 and CDR2 (germline): SGHKS, YYEKEE (reference sequence). Unmatched junction bases numbered 10, after V lost 4 bases and J lost 5 bases. The CDR3 runs to 15 residues. CDR3 amino acids: CASSPTSGGRYGYTF. CDR3 nucleotide sequence: TGTGCCAGCAGCCCCACTTCAGGGGGCCGGTATGGCTACACCTTC.

V is TRBV27 and J is TRBJ1-2; 9 bases align to TRBD1. Per the germline V gene, CDR1 is MNHEY and CDR2 is SMNVEV (reference sequence). The junction had 11 bases not matched to a gene; V was cut back by 4 bases and J by 8 bases. The CDR3 totals 15 residues. For the CDR3, the DNA is TGTGCCAGCAGTTCCGGACAGGGGAGAGTGAAGGGCTACACCTTC. This encodes CASSSGQGRVKGYTF.

This sequence joins TRBV4-1 and TRBJ1-1; 7 nucleotides agree with TRBD1. Per germline, CDR1 MGHRA and CDR2 YSYEKL. The CDR3 spans 14 residues. J lost 1 base, V lost 4 bases, and 3 bases had no gene match. CDR3: CASSRNRGNTEAFF. The CDR3 bases are TGCGCCAGCAGCCGGAACAGGGGGAACACTGAAGCTTTCTTT.

The rearrangement uses TRBV5-6 and TRBJ2-1; TRBD1 matches at 8 bases. This CDR3 comprises 19 residues. J lost 5 bases, V lost 4 bases, and 20 bases had no gene match. Germline V gene lookup returns CDR1 SGHDT and CDR2 YYEEEE. In DNA form, the CDR3 reads TGTGCCAGCAGCCCCGAGTTGAGGGCCCCGACAGGGGTTAACAATGAGCAGTTCTTC. Translating it yields CASSPELRAPTGVNNEQFF.

The rearrangement joins TRBV7-9 to TRBJ1-1; D unclear. This CDR3 contains 12 residues. Germline V gives CDR1 SEHNR, CDR2 FQNEAQ (reference sequence). Trimming removed 4 bases at V and 7 bases at J, with 10 bases between. CDR3 sequence (DNA): TGTGCCAGCAGCTCGGCCCTTCTTGAAGCTTTCTTT. Translation gives CASSSALLEAFF.